This entry describes one T cell receptor beta chain. Its target is not known. V shed 7 bases, J shed 6 bases, and the junction held 12 bases outside the gene matches. In germline, CDR1 is ENHRY, CDR2 SYGVKD. The length of the CDR3 is 14 residues. With the Oncomine TCR Beta short-read assay, DNA from cultured CD4+ T cells was sequenced. TCRdb itself ran the PCR reads through MiXCR, one entry per CDR3 protein. This sample has around 10,000 distinct CDR3 sequences, with around two thirds found just once. The source of the sample is a study of vaccination and CD4 T cells after COVID-19. Stated treatment: roughly ten-day PBMC culture with coronavirus spike peptide pools or control peptides (ViraFEST assay). The positive PCR dates, which preceded the US Alpha, Beta and Delta variants, fell between March and December 2020.

The sequence was collected from a human donor who had recovered from COVID-19. The chain couples TRBV10-3 to TRBJ2-7, with TRBD1 matching over 7 bases. Sequencing input: CD4+ T cells from blood, cultured in vitro. CDR3 protein: CAITGQVKGGEQYF. CDR3 bases: TGTGCCATCACAGGACAGGTCAAAGGAGGCGAGCAGTACTTC.